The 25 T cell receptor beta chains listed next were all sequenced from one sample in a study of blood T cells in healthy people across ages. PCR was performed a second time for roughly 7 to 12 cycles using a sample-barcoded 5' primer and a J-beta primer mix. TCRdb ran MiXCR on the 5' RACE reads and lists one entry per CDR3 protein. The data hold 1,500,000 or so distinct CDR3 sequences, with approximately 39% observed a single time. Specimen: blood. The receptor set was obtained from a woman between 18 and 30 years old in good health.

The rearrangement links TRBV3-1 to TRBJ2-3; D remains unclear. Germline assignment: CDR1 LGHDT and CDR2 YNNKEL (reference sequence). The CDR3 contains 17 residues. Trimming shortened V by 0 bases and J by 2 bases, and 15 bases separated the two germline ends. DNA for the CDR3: TGTGCCAGCAGCCAAGATAGAGGCAGGACCTACACAGATACGCAGTATTTT. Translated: CASSQDRGRTYTDTQYF.

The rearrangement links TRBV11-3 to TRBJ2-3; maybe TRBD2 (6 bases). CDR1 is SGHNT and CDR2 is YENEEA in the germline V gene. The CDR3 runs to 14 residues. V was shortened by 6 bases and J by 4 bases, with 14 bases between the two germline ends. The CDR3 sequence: CASSLGGHADTQYF. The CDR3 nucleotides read TGTGCCAGCAGTTTGGGGGGTCACGCAGATACGCAGTATTTT. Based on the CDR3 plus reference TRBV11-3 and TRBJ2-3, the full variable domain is EAGVVQSPRYKIIEKKQPVAFWCNPISGHNTLYWYLQNLGQGPELLIRYENEEAVDDSQLPKDRFSAERLKGVDSTLKIQPAELGDSAVYLCASSLGGHADTQYFGPGTRLTVL.

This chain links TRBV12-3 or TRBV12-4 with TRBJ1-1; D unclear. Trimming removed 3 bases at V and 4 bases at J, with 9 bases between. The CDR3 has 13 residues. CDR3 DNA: TGTGCCAGCAGTTTGTGGGGTATCACTGAAGCTTTCTTT. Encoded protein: CASSLWGITEAFF.

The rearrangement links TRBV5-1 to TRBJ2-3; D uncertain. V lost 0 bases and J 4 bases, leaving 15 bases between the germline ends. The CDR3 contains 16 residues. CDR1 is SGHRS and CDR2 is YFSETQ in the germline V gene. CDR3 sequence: CASSLARAALADTQYF. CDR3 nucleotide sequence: TGCGCCAGCAGCTTGGCCCGTGCGGCTCTTGCAGATACGCAGTATTTT.

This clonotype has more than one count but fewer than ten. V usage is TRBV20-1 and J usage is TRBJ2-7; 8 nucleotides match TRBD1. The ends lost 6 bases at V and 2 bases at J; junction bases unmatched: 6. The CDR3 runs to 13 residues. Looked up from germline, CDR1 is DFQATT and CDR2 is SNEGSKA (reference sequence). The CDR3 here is CSALGQAAYEQYF. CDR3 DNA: TGCAGTGCACTGGGACAGGCTGCCTACGAGCAGTACTTC.

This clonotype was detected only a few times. In nucleotides, the CDR3 is TGTGCCAGCAGTTTAAGGTCTGGACTTGCGTCGGGTTCCTACAATGAGCAGTTCTTC. As protein: CASSLRSGLASGSYNEQFF. J is TRBJ2-1 and V is TRBV28; D perhaps matches TRBD2 (5 bases). CDR3 size: 19 residues. The germline gives CDR1 MDHEN, CDR2 SYDVKM. With 2 bases removed from V and 1 base from J, the gap between germline ends came to 21 bases. The full variable domain, rest sourced from reference TRBV28 and TRBJ2-1, is DVKVTQSSRYLVKRTGEKVFLECVQDMDHENMFWYRQDPGLGLRLIYFSYDVKMKEKGDIPEGYSVSREKKERFSLILESASTNQTSMYLCASSLRSGLASGSYNEQFFGPGTRLTVL.

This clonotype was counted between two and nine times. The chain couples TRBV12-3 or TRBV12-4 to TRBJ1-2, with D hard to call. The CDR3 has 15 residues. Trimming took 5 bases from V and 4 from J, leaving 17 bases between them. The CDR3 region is CASSPLPFGGYGYTF. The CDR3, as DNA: TGTGCCAGCAGTCCCTTGCCCTTTGGTGGCTATGGCTACACCTTC.

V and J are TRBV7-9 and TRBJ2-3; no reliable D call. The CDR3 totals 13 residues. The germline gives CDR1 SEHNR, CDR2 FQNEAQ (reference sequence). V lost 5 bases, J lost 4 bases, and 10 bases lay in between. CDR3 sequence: CASSPPPADTQYF. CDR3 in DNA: TGTGCCAGCAGCCCCCCCCCAGCAGATACGCAGTATTTT.

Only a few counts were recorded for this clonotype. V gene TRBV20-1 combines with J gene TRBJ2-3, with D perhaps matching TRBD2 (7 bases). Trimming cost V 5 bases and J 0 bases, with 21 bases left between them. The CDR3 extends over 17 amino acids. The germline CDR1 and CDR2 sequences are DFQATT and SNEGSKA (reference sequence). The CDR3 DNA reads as TGCAGTGCTTTCCCAATGGGGGGGCGGGGGAGCACAGATACGCAGTATTTT. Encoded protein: CSAFPMGGRGSTDTQYF.

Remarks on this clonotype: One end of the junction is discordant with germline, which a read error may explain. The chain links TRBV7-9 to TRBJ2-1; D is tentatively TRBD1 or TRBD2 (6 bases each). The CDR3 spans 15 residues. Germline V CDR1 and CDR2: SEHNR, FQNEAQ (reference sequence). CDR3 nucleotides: TGTGCCAGCAGCTTAGCAACAGGGACTGCCAATGAGCGGTTCTTC. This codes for CASSLATGTANERFF.

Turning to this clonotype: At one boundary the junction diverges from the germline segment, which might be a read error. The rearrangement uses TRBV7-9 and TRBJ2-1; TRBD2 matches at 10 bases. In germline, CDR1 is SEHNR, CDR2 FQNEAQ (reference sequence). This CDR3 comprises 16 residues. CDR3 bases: TGTGCCAGCAGCATAGCGATCAGGACTAGCGGAAATGAGAAGTTCTTC. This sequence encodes CASSIAIRTSGNEKFF. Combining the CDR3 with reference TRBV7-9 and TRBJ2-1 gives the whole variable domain DTGVSQNPRHKITKRGQNVTFRCDPISEHNRLYWYRQTLGQGPEFLTYFQNEAQLEKSRLLSDRFSAERPKGSFSTLEIQRTEQGDSAMYLCASSIAIRTSGNEKFFGPGTRLTVL.

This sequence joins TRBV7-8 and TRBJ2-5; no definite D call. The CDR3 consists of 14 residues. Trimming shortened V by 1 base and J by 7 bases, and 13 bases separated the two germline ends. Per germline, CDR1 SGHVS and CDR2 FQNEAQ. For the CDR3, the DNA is TGTGCCAGCAGCTTAGGAGGATTTGTAGGGACCCAGTACTTC. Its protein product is CASSLGGFVGTQYF.

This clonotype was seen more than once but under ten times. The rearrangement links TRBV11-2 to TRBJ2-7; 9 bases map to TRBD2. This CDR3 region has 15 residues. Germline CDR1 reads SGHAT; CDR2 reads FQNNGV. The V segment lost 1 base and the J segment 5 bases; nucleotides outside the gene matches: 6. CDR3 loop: CASSLVTSGIDEQYF. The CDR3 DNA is TGTGCCAGCAGCTTAGTGACTAGCGGAATAGACGAGCAGTACTTC.

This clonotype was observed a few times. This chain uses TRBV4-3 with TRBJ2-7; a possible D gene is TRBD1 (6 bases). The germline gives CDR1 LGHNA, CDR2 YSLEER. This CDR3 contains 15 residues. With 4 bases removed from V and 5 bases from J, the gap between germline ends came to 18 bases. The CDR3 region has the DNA TGCGCCAGCAGCCGTTATATACAGGGTAACAACGAGCAGTACTTC. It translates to CASSRYIQGNNEQYF.

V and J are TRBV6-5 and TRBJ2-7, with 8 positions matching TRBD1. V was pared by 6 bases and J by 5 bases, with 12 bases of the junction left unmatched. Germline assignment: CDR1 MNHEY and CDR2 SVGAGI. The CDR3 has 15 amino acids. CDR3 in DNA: TGTGCCAGCAGAACGGCCGGGACAGGCCGTAACGAGCAGTACTTC. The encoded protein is CASRTAGTGRNEQYF.

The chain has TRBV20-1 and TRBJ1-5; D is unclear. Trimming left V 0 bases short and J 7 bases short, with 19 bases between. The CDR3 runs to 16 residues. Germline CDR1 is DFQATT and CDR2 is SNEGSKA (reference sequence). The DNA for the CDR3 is TGCAGTGCTAGAGACTTGTTCGGGAGGAGTGGGCAGCCCCAGCATTTT. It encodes CSARDLFGRSGQPQHF.

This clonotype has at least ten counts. In DNA, the CDR3 is TGCAGTGCCCTTCTGGGGGATAGAAATGAGCAGTTCTTC. It encodes CSALLGDRNEQFF. The rearrangement joins TRBV20-1 to TRBJ2-1; TRBD1 or TRBD2 may be the D gene (5 bases each). The CDR3 totals 13 residues. Per germline, CDR1 DFQATT and CDR2 SNEGSKA (reference sequence). Trimming shortened V by 6 bases and J by 7 bases, and 16 bases separated the two germline ends.

The CDR3 nucleotides are TGTGCCAGCACCGATCCAGGTCGTGGCTACACCTTC. It encodes CASTDPGRGYTF. This chain uses TRBV2 with TRBJ1-2; D uncertain. The CDR3 extends over 12 amino acids. Per the germline V gene, CDR1 is SNHLY and CDR2 is FYNNEI. Trimming shortened V by 7 bases and J by 7 bases, and 13 bases separated the two germline ends.

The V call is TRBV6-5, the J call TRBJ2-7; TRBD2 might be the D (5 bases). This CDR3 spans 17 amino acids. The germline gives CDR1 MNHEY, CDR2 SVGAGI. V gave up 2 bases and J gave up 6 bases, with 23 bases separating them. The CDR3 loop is CASSYGYGGNSGSEQYF. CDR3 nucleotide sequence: TGTGCCAGCAGTTACGGTTACGGAGGTAACTCTGGCTCCGAGCAGTACTTC.

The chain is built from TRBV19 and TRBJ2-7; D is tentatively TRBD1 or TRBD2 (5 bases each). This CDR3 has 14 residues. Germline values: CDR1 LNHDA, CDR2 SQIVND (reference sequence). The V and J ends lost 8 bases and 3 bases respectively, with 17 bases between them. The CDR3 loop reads CASHSRDGLYEQYF. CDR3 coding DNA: TGTGCCAGTCATAGCCGGGACGGCCTCTACGAGCAGTACTTC.

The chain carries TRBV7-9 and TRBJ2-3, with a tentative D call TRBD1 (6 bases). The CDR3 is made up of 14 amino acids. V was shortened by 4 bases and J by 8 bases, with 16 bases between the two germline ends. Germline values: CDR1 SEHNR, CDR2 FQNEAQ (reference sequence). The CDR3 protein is CASSSGQPRPTQYF. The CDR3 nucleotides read TGTGCCAGCAGCTCAGGACAGCCACGGCCTACGCAGTATTTT.

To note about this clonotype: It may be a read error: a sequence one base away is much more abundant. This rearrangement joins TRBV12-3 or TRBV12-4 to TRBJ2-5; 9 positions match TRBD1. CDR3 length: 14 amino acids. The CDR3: CASSLYRGQETRYF. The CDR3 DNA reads TGTGCCAGCAGTTTATACAGGGGGCAAGAGACCCGGTACTTC.

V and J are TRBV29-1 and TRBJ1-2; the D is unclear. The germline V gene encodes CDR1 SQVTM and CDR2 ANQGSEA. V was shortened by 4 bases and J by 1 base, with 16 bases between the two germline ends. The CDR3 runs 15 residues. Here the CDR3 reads CSVGPPGPFNYGYTF. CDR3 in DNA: TGCAGCGTTGGACCCCCAGGACCCTTTAACTATGGCTACACCTTC. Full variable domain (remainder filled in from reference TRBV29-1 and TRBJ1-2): SAVISQKPSRDICQRGTSLTIQCQVDSQVTMMFWYRQQPGQSLTLIATANQGSEATYESGFVIDKFPISRPNLTFSTLTVSNMSPEDSSIYLCSVGPPGPFNYGYTFGSGTRLTVV.

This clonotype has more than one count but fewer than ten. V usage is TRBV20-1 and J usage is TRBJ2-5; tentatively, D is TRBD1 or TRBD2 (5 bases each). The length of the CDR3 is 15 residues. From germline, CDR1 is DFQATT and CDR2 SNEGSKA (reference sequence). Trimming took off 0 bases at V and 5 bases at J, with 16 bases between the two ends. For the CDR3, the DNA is TGCAGTGCTAGAGATGGGGGACGAGTTTTCGAGACCCAGTACTTC. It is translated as CSARDGGRVFETQYF.

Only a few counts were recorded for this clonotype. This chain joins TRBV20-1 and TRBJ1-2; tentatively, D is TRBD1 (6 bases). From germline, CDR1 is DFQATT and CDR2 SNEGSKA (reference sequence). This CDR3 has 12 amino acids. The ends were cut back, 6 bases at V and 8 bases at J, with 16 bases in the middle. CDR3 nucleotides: TGCAGTGCCGCAGGGGACCTAGGGGGCTACACCTTC. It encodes CSAAGDLGGYTF.